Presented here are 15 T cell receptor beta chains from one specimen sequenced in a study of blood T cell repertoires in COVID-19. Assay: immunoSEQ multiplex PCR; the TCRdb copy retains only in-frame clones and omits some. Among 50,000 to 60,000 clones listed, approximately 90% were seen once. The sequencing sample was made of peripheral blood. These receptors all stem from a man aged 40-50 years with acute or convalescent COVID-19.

CDR3 coding DNA: TGCAGTGCTAGTCTAGGGGCCACTGAAGCTTTCTTT. Its protein product is CSASLGATEAFF. This chain links TRBV20-1 with TRBJ1-1; the D gene is possibly TRBD1 (5 bases). The CDR3 has 12 residues. The germline V and J ends were trimmed by 3 bases and 4 bases, with 9 bases remaining between them. CDR1 is DFQATT and CDR2 is SNEGSKA in the germline V gene (reference sequence).

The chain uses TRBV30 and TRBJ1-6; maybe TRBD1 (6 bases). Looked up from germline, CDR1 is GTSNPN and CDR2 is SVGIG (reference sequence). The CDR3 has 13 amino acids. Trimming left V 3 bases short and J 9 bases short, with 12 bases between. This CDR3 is CAWSQGLGSPLHF. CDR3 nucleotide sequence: TGTGCCTGGAGCCAGGGGTTGGGTTCACCCCTCCACTTT. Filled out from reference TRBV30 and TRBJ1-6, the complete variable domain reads SQTIHQWPATLVQPVGSPLSLECTVEGTSNPNLYWYRQAAGRGLQLLFYSVGIGQISSEVPQNLSASRPQDRQFILSSKKLLLSDSGFYLCAWSQGLGSPLHFGNGTRLTVT.

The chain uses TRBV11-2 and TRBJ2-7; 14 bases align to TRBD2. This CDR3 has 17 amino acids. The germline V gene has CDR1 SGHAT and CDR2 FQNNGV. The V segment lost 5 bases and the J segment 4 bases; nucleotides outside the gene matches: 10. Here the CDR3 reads CASSPLEGLAGVYEQYF. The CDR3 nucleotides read TGTGCCAGCAGCCCCCTTGAGGGACTAGCGGGAGTTTACGAGCAGTACTTC.

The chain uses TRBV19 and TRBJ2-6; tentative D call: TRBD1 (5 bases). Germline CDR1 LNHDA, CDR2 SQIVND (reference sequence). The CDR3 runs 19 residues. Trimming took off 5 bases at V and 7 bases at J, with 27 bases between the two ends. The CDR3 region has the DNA TGTGCCAGTAGTCTTGGGGCCTTCGCTGGACCAGGTAGCGCCAACGTCCTGACTTTC. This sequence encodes CASSLGAFAGPGSANVLTF. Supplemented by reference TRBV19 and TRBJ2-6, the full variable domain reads DGGITQSPKYLFRKEGQNVTLSCEQNLNHDAMYWYRQDPGQGLRLIYYSQIVNDFQKGDIAEGYSVSREKKESFPLTVTSAQKNPTAFYLCASSLGAFAGPGSANVLTFGAGSRLTVL.

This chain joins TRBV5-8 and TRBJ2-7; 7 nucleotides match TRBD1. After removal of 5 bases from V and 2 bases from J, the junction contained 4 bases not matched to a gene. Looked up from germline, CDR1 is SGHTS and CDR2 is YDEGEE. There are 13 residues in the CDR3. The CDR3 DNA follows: TGTGCCAGCAGTAGGACAGGAGCCTACGAGCAGTACTTC. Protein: CASSRTGAYEQYF.

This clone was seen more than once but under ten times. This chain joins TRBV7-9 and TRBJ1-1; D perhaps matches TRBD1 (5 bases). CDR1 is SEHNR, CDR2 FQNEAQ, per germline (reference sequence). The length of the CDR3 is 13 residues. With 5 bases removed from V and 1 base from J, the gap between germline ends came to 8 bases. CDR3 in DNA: TGTGCCAGCAGCAAACAGGAGAACACTGAAGCTTTCTTT. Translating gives CASSKQENTEAFF.

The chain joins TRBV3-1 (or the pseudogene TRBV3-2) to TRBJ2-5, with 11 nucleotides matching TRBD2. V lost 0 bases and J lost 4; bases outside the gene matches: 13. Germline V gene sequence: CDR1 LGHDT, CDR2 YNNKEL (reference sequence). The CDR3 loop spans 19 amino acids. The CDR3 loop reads CASSQEGPRGLAVRETQYF. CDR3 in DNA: TGTGCCAGCAGCCAAGAAGGGCCTCGGGGACTAGCGGTGCGAGAGACCCAGTACTTC.

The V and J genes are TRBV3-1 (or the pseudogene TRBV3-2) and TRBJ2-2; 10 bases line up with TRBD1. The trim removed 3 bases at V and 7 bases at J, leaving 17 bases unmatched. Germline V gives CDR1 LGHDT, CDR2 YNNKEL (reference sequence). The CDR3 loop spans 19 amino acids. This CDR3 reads CASSQIPPGQGSGNGELFF. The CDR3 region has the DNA TGTGCCAGCAGCCAGATTCCTCCGGGACAGGGGTCGGGGAACGGGGAGCTGTTTTTT.

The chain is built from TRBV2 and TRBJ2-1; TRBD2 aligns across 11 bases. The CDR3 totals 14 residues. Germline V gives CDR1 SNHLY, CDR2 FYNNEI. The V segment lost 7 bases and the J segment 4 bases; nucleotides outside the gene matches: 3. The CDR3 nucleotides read TGTGCCAGCATGGGGACTAGCGGTTACAATGAGCAGTTCTTC. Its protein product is CASMGTSGYNEQFF.

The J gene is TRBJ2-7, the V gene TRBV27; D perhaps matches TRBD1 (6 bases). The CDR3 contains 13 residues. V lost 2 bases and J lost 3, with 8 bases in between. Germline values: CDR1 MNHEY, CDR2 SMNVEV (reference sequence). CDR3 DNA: TGTGCCAGCAGTTTAAGGGGGTTCTACGAGCAGTACTTC. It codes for CASSLRGFYEQYF.

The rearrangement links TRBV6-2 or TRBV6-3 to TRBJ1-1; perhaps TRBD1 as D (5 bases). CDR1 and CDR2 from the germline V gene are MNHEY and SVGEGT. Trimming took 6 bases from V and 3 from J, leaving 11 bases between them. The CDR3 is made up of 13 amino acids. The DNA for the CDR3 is TGTGCCAGCAGCCACGACAGTTACACTGAAGCTTTCTTT. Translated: CASSHDSYTEAFF.

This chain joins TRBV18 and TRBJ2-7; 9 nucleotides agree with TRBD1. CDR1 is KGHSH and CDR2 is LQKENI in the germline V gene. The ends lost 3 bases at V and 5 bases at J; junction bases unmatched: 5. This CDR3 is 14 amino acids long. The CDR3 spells CASSPRTGEDEQYF. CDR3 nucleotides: TGTGCCAGCTCACCCCGGACAGGGGAGGACGAGCAGTACTTC.

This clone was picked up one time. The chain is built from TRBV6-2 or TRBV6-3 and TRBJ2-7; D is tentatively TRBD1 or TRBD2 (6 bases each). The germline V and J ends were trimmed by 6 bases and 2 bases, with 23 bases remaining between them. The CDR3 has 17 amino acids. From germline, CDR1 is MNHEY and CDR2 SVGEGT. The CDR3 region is CASSPGAWTPSPYEQYF. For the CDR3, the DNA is TGTGCCAGCAGCCCGGGGGCGTGGACTCCCAGCCCCTACGAGCAGTACTTC.

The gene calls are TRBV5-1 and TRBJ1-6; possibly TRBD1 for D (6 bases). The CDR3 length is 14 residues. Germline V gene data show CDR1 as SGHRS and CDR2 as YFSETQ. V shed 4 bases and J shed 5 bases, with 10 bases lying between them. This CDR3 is CASSRDTDNSPLHF. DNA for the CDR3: TGCGCCAGCAGCAGGGACACCGATAATTCACCCCTCCACTTT.

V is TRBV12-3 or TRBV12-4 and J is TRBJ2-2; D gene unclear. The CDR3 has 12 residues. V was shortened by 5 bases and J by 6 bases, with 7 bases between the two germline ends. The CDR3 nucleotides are TGTGCCAGCAGTCCCTTTTCCGGGGAGCTGTTTTTT. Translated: CASSPFSGELFF.